This T cell receptor (beta chain) stems from a study of blood T cell repertoires in COVID-19. Study-level information: T cells, B-cell-depleted T cells, or PBMCs provided the cDNA or gDNA that served as material.

In Seattle, patients joined the study during active infection and were tracked longitudinally. Trimming left V 6 bases short and J 2 bases short, with 10 bases between. The CDR3 is 13 amino acids. Germline V lookup: CDR1 SNHLY, CDR2 FYNNEI. Authors' data handling: Cell counts per sample came from amplifying reference gene primers. The assay was immunoSEQ multiplex PCR, and TCRdb's table has in-frame clones only and misses some. Clonal size and the V and J genes are those of that table, whereas D and trimming came from the DNA. The sample lists under 100,000 clones; about 85% were seen once. The V gene is TRBV2, the J gene TRBJ1-2, with a possible D match to TRBD1 (5 bases). The origin of this receptor is a woman aged 80 or over with COVID-19, enrolled during active disease. The sample consisted of peripheral blood. The CDR3 here is CASSTGSNYGYTF. CDR3 nucleotide sequence: TGTGCCAGCAGCACAGGCTCCAACTATGGCTACACCTTC.